This TCR beta chain was captured by sequencing in a study of cytomegalovirus exposure and HLA in healthy donors. This CDR3 comprises 14 residues. V shed 5 bases and J 7 bases; nucleotides not matched to a gene: 8. Germline V gene lookup returns CDR1 SNHLY and CDR2 FYNNEI. Study-level findings and limits: An observed cluster of highly shared sequence variants was recorded as a likely sequencing artifact. Later, TCR association rates were found to vary by HLA locus, highest for DRB1 and lowest for HLA-C. With later analysis, a missense DCLRE1C variant became linked to TCR beta V- and J-gene trimming.

60 Vbeta and 13 Jbeta primers were used in PCR. As processed by the authors: An analysis performed later counted 73 million or so unique TCR beta chains (roughly 11 million of them shared). Some clones are missing from TCRdb's copy, which holds only in-frame ones; the method was immunoSEQ multiplex PCR. V and J calls and clone size come straight from that table; D and trimming were deduced from the DNA. The table has about 130,000 clones, about 74% seen once. As regards this clone: Its antigen is not known.

This receptor was identified in a male donor in good health and CMV-seronegative. The sample consisted of PBMCs. V gene TRBV2 combines with J gene TRBJ1-5; 7 nucleotides agree with TRBD1. The CDR3 loop reads CASSYDRAEQPQHF. CDR3 in DNA: TGTGCCAGCAGTTACGACAGGGCGGAACAGCCCCAGCATTTT.